This T cell receptor beta chain was retrieved from a study of early T cells in non-severe SARS-CoV-2 infection. Study-level information: It was bulk RNA from unsorted whole blood that was sequenced, and the chains were unpaired.

Each single cDNA molecule received a unique molecular identifier. In TCRdb, the 5' RACE reads were re-called with MiXCR into one record per CDR3 protein. Among approximately 71,000 distinct CDR3 sequences, roughly a tenth were seen once, and the ten largest hold roughly 6%. Input material: whole blood. The clonotype comes from an adult who was a healthcare worker with PCR-confirmed SARS-CoV-2 infection or an uninfected control (not recorded which).

The CDR3 reads CASSSYGSDGGNTIYF. CDR3 bases: TGTGCCAGCAGTTCGTATGGATCGGACGGTGGAAACACCATATATTTT. The V gene is TRBV28, the J gene TRBJ1-3; D is ambiguous. Germline V CDR1 and CDR2: MDHEN, SYDVKM. Trimming stripped 4 bases from V and 3 bases from J, with 16 bases between. The CDR3 is made up of 16 amino acids. Using reference TRBV28 and TRBJ1-3 for the parts outside the CDR3, the full variable domain is DVKVTQSSRYLVKRTGEKVFLECVQDMDHENMFWYRQDPGLGLRLIYFSYDVKMKEKGDIPEGYSVSREKKERFSLILESASTNQTSMYLCASSSYGSDGGNTIYFGEGSWLTVV.